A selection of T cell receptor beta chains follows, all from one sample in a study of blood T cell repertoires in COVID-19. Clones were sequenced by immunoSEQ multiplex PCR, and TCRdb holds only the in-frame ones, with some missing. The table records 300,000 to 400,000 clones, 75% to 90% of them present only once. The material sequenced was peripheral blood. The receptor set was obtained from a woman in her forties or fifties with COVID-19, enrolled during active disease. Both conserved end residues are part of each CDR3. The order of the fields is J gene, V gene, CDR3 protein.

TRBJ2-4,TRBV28,CASSTDRGKYIQYF
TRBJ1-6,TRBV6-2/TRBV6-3,CASSSDGTDSLIFYNSPLHF
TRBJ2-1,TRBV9,CASGPGGGESYNEQFF
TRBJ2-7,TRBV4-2,CASSQPGRGSNYEQYF
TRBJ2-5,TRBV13,CASTSRRAAETQYF
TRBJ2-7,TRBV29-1,CSVGQGVYEQYF
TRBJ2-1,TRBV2,CAPGNGKSSYNEQFF
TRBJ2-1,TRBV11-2,CAAGGGRSYNEQFF
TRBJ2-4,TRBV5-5,CASSSLDSNIQYF
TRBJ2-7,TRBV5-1,CASSLAGSVAYEQYF
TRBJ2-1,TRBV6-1,CASSESGGLSYNEQFF
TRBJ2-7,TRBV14,CASSQGLAGAVEQYF
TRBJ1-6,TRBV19,CASSISNGYNSPLHF
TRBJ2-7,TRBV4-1,CASRHLYSRSYEQYF
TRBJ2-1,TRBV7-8,CASSFLQGSEQFF
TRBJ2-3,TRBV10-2,CASGTSGRLTDTQYF
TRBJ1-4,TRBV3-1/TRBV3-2,CASSQGGATNEKLFF
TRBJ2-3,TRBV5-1,CASSLRSYGTDTQYF
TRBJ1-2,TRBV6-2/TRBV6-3,CASSYTSVNPYGYTF
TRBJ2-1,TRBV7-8,CASSLVIRIGTVNNEQFF
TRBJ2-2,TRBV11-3,CASSLRSGELFF
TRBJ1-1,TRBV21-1,CASSKRGLNTEAFF
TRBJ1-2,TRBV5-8,CASSLLSSGGTYGYTF